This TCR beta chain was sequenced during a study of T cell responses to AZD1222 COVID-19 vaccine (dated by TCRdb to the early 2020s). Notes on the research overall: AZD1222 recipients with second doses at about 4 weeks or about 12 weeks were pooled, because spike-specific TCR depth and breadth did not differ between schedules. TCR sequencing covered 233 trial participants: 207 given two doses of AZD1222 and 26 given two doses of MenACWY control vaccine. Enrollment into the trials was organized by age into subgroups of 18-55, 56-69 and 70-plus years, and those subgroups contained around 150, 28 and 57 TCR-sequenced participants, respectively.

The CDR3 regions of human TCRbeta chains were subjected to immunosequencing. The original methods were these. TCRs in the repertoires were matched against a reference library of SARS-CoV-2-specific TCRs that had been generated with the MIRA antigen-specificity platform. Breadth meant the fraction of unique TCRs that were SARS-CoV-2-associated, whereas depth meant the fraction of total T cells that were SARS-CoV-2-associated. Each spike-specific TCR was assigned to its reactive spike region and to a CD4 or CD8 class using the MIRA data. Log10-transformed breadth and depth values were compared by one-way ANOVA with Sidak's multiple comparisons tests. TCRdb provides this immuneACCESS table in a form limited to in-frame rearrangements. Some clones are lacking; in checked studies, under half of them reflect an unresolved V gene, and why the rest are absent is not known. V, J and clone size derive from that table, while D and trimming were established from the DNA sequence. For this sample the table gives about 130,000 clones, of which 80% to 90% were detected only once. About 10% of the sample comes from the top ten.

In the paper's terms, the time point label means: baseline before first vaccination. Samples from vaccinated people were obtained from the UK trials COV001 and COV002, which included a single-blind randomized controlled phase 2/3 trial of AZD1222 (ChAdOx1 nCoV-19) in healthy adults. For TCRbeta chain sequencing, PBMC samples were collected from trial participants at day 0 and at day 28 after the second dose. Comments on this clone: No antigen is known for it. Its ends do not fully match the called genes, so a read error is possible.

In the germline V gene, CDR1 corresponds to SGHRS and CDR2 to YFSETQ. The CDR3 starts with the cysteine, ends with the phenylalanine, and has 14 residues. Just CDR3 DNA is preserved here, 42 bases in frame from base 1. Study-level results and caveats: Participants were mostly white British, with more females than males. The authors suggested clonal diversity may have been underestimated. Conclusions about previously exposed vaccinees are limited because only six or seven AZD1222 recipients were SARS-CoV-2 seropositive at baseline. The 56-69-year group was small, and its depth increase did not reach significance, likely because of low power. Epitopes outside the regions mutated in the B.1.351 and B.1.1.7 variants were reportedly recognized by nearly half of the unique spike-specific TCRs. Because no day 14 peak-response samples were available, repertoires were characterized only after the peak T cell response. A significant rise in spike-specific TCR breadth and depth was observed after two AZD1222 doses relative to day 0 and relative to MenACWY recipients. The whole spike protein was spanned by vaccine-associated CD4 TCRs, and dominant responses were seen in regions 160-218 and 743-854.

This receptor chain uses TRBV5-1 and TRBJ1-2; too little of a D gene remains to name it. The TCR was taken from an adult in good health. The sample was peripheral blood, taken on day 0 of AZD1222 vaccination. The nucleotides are TGCGCCAGCAGCTTAGATCAGATTACAACAGCTAAACTCTTC. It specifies CASSLDQITTAKLF. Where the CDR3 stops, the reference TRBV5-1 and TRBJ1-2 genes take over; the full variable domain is KAGVTQTPRYLIKTRGQQVTLSCSPISGHRSVSWYQQTPGQGLQFLFEYFSETQRNKGNFPGRFSGRQFSNSRSEMNVSTLELGDSALYLCASSLDQITTAKLFGSGTRLTVV.